A single T cell receptor (beta chain) is shown here with its context. This sample stems from a study of CD8 T cells in Susac syndrome. With random hexamers, reverse transcription was performed on about 0.5 to 1 ug of RNA. TCRdb reprocessed the immunoSEQ multiplex PCR reads via MiXCR and lists one record per CDR3 protein. There are some 200,000 distinct CDR3 sequences in the sample; approximately 95% occur only once, and 0.075% to 0.1% lies in the top ten. Trimming left V 7 bases short and J 1 base short, with 10 bases between. The CDR3 extends over 13 amino acids. The germline CDR1 and CDR2 sequences are ENHRY and SYGVKD.

The genes are TRBV10-3 and TRBJ1-1, with D unresolved. The sequence was obtained from a human donor with Susac syndrome. The sample was CD4+ T cells from PBMCs. CDR3 region: CAINRPGNTEAFF. The CDR3 coding sequence is TGTGCCATCAACCGCCCAGGGAACACTGAAGCTTTCTTT.